The 29 T cell receptor beta chains below all came from one sample that was sequenced in a study of coeliac disease. TCRdb's copy holds only in-frame clones and misses some; the assay was immunoSEQ multiplex PCR. In the table there are about 5,400 clones, nearly 55% of which are singletons. The sequencing input was intraepithelial lymphocytes from the gut. These receptor sequences come from a woman in her twenties or thirties with active celiac disease.

The gene calls are TRBV29-1 and TRBJ2-3; D unclear. The V end lost 7 bases, the J end lost 4 bases, and 12 bases lay between the germline ends. The V gene's germline CDR1 is SQVTM and CDR2 ANQGSEA. The CDR3 consists of 12 residues. In DNA, the CDR3 is TGCAGCGCCAGCGTCGGCCCAGATACGCAGTATTTT. Protein sequence: CSASVGPDTQYF.

The J gene is TRBJ1-1, the V gene TRBV7-8, with 9 bases lining up with TRBD1. The trim removed 4 bases at V and 0 bases at J, leaving 9 bases unmatched. The germline V gene has CDR1 SGHVS and CDR2 FQNEAQ. CDR3 length: 17 amino acids. DNA of the CDR3: TGTGCCAGCAGCTCGGGACAGGGAAGGTCCATGAACACTGAAGCTTTCTTT. Its protein is CASSSGQGRSMNTEAFF.

The CDR3 region is CASSLAGTPEQYF. The CDR3 nucleotides read TGTGCCAGCAGCTTAGCGGGTACCCCTGAGCAGTACTTC. This chain links TRBV11-2 with TRBJ2-7; no clear D. Trimming cost V 1 base and J 7 bases, with 11 bases left between them. Germline values: CDR1 SGHAT, CDR2 FQNNGV. The CDR3 consists of 13 residues.

The gene calls are TRBV28 and TRBJ1-5; D uncertain. The CDR3 spans 15 residues. Germline values: CDR1 MDHEN, CDR2 SYDVKM. The V end was cut by 3 bases, the J end by 5 bases, with 14 bases between. The CDR3 DNA reads TGTGCCAGCAGTTTGAGGAAGGCCCACTATCAGCCCCAGCATTTT. Translation: CASSLRKAHYQPQHF.

This clone was observed a handful of times. This chain connects TRBV7-9 to TRBJ1-1, with D unclear. The CDR3 consists of 13 residues. Trimming took 2 bases from V and 6 from J, leaving 10 bases between them. CDR1 is SEHNR, CDR2 FQNEAQ, per germline (reference sequence). The CDR3: CASSLIGVAEAFF. CDR3 DNA: TGTGCCAGCAGCTTAATCGGTGTCGCTGAAGCTTTCTTT. The variable domain in full, with the rest retrieved from reference TRBV7-9 and TRBJ1-1, is DTGVSQNPRHKITKRGQNVTFRCDPISEHNRLYWYRQTLGQGPEFLTYFQNEAQLEKSRLLSDRFSAERPKGSFSTLEIQRTEQGDSAMYLCASSLIGVAEAFFGQGTRLTVV.

This clone has a handful of counts. The V call is TRBV7-6, the J call TRBJ1-5; 7 nucleotides align to TRBD1. Germline assignment: CDR1 SGHVS and CDR2 FNYEAQ. The CDR3 sequence is 17 residues long. Losses at the gene ends were 11 bases for V and 7 bases for J; bases not matched to a gene: 23. CDR3 DNA sequence: TGTGCCGATTCTACCCGAGACAGGGATCAGGTGGGCCAGCCCCAGCATTTT. This translates into CADSTRDRDQVGQPQHF.

The genes are TRBV6-6 and TRBJ1-2; no clear D gene. Germline loops: CDR1 MNHNY, CDR2 SVGAGI (reference sequence). With 2 bases removed from V and 3 bases from J, the gap between germline ends came to 13 bases. The CDR3 is 15 residues long. The CDR3 region has the DNA TGTGCCAGCAGTTACCCCCAGATCGGGGACTATGGCTACACCTTC. This codes for CASSYPQIGDYGYTF.

The rearrangement links TRBV9 to TRBJ2-1; 8 nucleotides line up with TRBD2. Germline V gene lookup returns CDR1 SGDLS and CDR2 YYNGEE. V was pared by 0 bases and J by 4 bases, with 6 bases of the junction left unmatched. The CDR3 covers 16 residues. The DNA for the CDR3 is TGTGCCAGCAGCGTAGGGGGACTAGTTCGGTACAATGAGCAGTTCTTC. Its protein is CASSVGGLVRYNEQFF.

J is TRBJ2-2 and V is TRBV10-3; 9 bases line up with TRBD1. Germline V lookup: CDR1 ENHRY, CDR2 SYGVKD. J was trimmed by 6 bases and V by 4 bases; bases with no gene match: 6. The CDR3 has 15 residues. Here the CDR3 reads CAISALGQGAGELFF. DNA of the CDR3: TGTGCCATCAGTGCCCTGGGACAGGGTGCCGGGGAGCTGTTTTTT.

In this sample, this clone is large. Written as DNA, the CDR3 is TGTGCCAGCAGTGAGAGGGAGAACACTGAAGCTTTCTTT. This encodes CASSERENTEAFF. This sequence joins TRBV6-1 and TRBJ1-1; D unclear. V was clipped by 3 bases and J by 1 base, with 6 bases between them. The CDR3 is 13 amino acids. Germline values: CDR1 MNHNS, CDR2 SASEGT.

This clone was found a few times. The V call is TRBV4-3, the J call TRBJ1-2, with no clear D. The germline V gene has CDR1 LGHNA and CDR2 YSLEER. The V end was cut by 0 bases, the J end by 0 bases, with 8 bases between. This CDR3 is built from 15 residues. The CDR3 region is CASSQEAESNYGYTF. The CDR3 DNA sequence: TGCGCCAGCAGCCAAGAGGCAGAATCTAACTATGGCTACACCTTC.

This clone has just a few counts. This sequence joins TRBV6-5 and TRBJ2-7; TRBD2 agrees at 7 bases. The CDR3 runs 13 residues. Germline V gene data show CDR1 as MNHEY and CDR2 as SVGAGI. V trimming: 2 bases; J trimming: 2 bases; junction bases outside the gene matches: 0. DNA for the CDR3: TGTGCCAGCAGTTACGGACTAGCCTACGAGCAGTACTTC. It specifies CASSYGLAYEQYF.

V and J are TRBV5-1 and TRBJ2-7, with a weak D call TRBD2 (5 bases). This CDR3 contains 14 residues. Germline CDR1 SGHRS, CDR2 YFSETQ. The V end lost 3 bases, the J end lost 0 bases, and 10 bases lay between the germline ends. In DNA, the CDR3 is TGCGCCAGCAGCTCGAGGGCGAGCTCCTACGAGCAGTACTTC. It specifies CASSSRASSYEQYF.

The V gene is TRBV7-8, the J gene TRBJ1-3, with 9 bases matching TRBD1. Germline CDR1 reads SGHVS; CDR2 reads FQNEAQ. V shed 5 bases and J 1 base; nucleotides not matched to a gene: 6. The CDR3 extends over 16 amino acids. The CDR3 sequence: CASSIQGAVSGNTIYF. The CDR3 DNA reads as TGTGCCAGCAGCATACAGGGGGCGGTTTCTGGAAACACCATATATTTT.

This chain links TRBV4-1 with TRBJ2-3, with 7 bases identical to TRBD1. Trimming at V came to 2 bases and at J to 4 bases, leaving 6 bases not matched to a gene. There are 15 residues in the CDR3. Germline loops: CDR1 MGHRA, CDR2 YSYEKL. The CDR3 loop reads CASSQLRQGADTQYF. CDR3 in DNA: TGCGCCAGCAGCCAACTGAGGCAGGGGGCAGATACGCAGTATTTT.

This rearrangement joins TRBV7-6 to TRBJ2-7; maybe TRBD1 (6 bases). Germline V CDR1 and CDR2: SGHVS, FNYEAQ. CDR3 length equals 14 residues. The V gene lost 1 base and the J gene lost 5 bases, with 12 bases spanning the gap. CDR3 loop: CASSLGRGVDEQYF. For the CDR3, the DNA is TGTGCCAGCAGCTTAGGCAGGGGAGTAGACGAGCAGTACTTC.

V gene TRBV9 combines with J gene TRBJ2-1; D remains ambiguous. Trimming took 2 bases from V and 1 from J, leaving 4 bases between them. The CDR3 extends over 13 amino acids. The germline V gene encodes CDR1 SGDLS and CDR2 YYNGEE. The chain's CDR3 is CASSVGSYNEQFF. CDR3 nucleotide sequence: TGTGCCAGCAGCGTCGGGTCCTACAATGAGCAGTTCTTC.

The rearrangement joins TRBV5-1 to TRBJ2-7; 7 bases match TRBD2. This CDR3 region has 14 residues. Germline assignment: CDR1 SGHRS and CDR2 YFSETQ. J gave up 0 bases and V 3 bases, and 3 bases lay outside the gene matches. The CDR3 region is CASSSGGSSYEQYF. The CDR3 DNA is TGCGCCAGCAGCTCGGGGGGTAGCTCCTACGAGCAGTACTTC.

The chain recombines TRBV11-3 with TRBJ2-5, with D maybe TRBD1 (5 bases). The J call may be mistaken, given a closer DNA end match to TRBJ2-7. In germline, CDR1 is SGHNT, CDR2 YENEEA. CDR3 size: 13 residues. The CDR3 DNA sequence: TGTGCCAGCAGTCACAGGCAGGACTACGAGCAGTACTTC. Encoded protein: CASSHRQDYEQYF.

The sample holds a few counts of this clone. The chain is built from TRBV27 and TRBJ2-2; 7 bases are a match to TRBD2. The CDR3 consists of 13 residues. V was pared by 4 bases and J by 6 bases, with 2 bases of the junction left unmatched. Germline V CDR1 and CDR2: MNHEY, SMNVEV (reference sequence). In DNA, the CDR3 is TGTGCCAGCAGTTATGGGGGGGCCGGGGAGCTGTTTTTT. Its translation is CASSYGGAGELFF.

This clone showed up just a few times. This likely came from a read error, as a far larger clone is one base away. The sample contains more than one DNA sequence encoding this CDR3. The V gene is TRBV7-9, the J gene TRBJ1-1, with 7 bases lining up with TRBD1. Germline values: CDR1 SEHNR, CDR2 FQNEAQ (reference sequence). V lost 5 bases, J lost 7 bases, and 10 bases stayed unmatched. This CDR3 spans 14 amino acids. The CDR3 DNA reads TGTGCCAGCAGCCAATCGGCAGGGGGTGGTGAAGCTTTCTTT. Translation gives CASSQSAGGGEAFF.

This clone was detected only a few times. The chain carries TRBV7-9 and TRBJ1-3, with 9 positions matching TRBD1. Germline V gene sequence: CDR1 SEHNR, CDR2 FQNEAQ (reference sequence). J lost 0 bases, V lost 8 bases, and 8 bases had no gene match. This CDR3 region has 16 residues. This CDR3 reads CASGKQGANSGNTIYF. The CDR3 DNA is TGTGCCAGCGGAAAACAGGGGGCCAACTCTGGAAACACCATATATTTT.

This clone has only a few counts. The V call is TRBV2, the J call TRBJ1-2; 12 bases agree with TRBD1. The CDR3 consists of 13 residues. From germline, CDR1 is SNHLY and CDR2 FYNNEI. V gave up 8 bases and J gave up 7 bases; unmatched junction bases: 5. CDR3 region: CASPGTGGGGYTF. In DNA, the CDR3 is TGTGCCAGCCCCGGGACAGGGGGCGGTGGCTACACCTTC.

The CDR3 region has the DNA TGTGCCAGCGGGACAGAGAGGGAGCTCTATGGCTACACCTTC. Translating it yields CASGTERELYGYTF. V usage is TRBV6-5 and J usage is TRBJ1-2, with 7 bases lining up with TRBD1. The V and J ends lost 8 bases and 4 bases, in that order; junction bases with no gene match: 10. Per the germline V gene, CDR1 is MNHEY and CDR2 is SVGAGI. CDR3 size: 14 residues.

This chain links TRBV25-1 with TRBJ2-1, with D unclear. The V and J ends lost 4 bases and 8 bases respectively, with 6 bases between them. Germline loops: CDR1 MGHDK, CDR2 SYGVNS. This CDR3 is built from 11 residues. The CDR3 sequence is CASSVADEQFF. The CDR3 DNA sequence: TGTGCCAGCAGTGTCGCGGATGAGCAGTTCTTC.

The CDR3 DNA follows: TGTGCCAGTAGTCTAGGACAGGGGATTTCTGCAACTAATGAAAAACTGTTTTTT. Its protein product is CASSLGQGISATNEKLFF. The chain combines TRBV19 with TRBJ1-4, with 9 bases fitting TRBD1. V shed 5 bases and J 0 bases; nucleotides not matched to a gene: 10. CDR1 LNHDA and CDR2 SQIVND come from the germline V gene (reference sequence). The CDR3 spans 18 residues.

The chain uses TRBV4-2 and TRBJ2-3; no definite D call. The germline V and J ends were trimmed by 0 bases and 1 base, with 8 bases remaining between them. From germline, CDR1 is LGHNA and CDR2 YNFKEQ. The CDR3 spans 15 residues. The chain's CDR3 is CASSQEGQGTDTQYF. The CDR3 nucleotides read TGTGCCAGCAGCCAAGAAGGCCAGGGCACAGATACGCAGTATTTT.

The chain carries TRBV27 and TRBJ1-2, with D possibly matching TRBD1 (5 bases). This CDR3 spans 14 amino acids. Germline lookup yields CDR1 MNHEY and CDR2 SMNVEV (reference sequence). The germline V and J ends were trimmed by 7 bases and 9 bases, with 21 bases remaining between them. CDR3 residues: CASKLLAGSGSYTF. The CDR3, as DNA: TGTGCCAGCAAGCTTTTGGCAGGGTCTGGCAGCTACACCTTC.

The rearrangement uses TRBV19 and TRBJ2-1; 7 nucleotides align to TRBD2. After removal of 3 bases from V and 0 bases from J, the junction contained 8 bases not matched to a gene. CDR1 is LNHDA, CDR2 SQIVND, per germline (reference sequence). This CDR3 spans 17 amino acids. The CDR3 nucleotides are TGTGCCAGTAGTATCGGGGGTAGCGGGCGCTCCTACAATGAGCAGTTCTTC. Translating it yields CASSIGGSGRSYNEQFF. Based on the CDR3 plus reference TRBV19 and TRBJ2-1, the full variable domain is DGGITQSPKYLFRKEGQNVTLSCEQNLNHDAMYWYRQDPGQGLRLIYYSQIVNDFQKGDIAEGYSVSREKKESFPLTVTSAQKNPTAFYLCASSIGGSGRSYNEQFFGPGTRLTVL.